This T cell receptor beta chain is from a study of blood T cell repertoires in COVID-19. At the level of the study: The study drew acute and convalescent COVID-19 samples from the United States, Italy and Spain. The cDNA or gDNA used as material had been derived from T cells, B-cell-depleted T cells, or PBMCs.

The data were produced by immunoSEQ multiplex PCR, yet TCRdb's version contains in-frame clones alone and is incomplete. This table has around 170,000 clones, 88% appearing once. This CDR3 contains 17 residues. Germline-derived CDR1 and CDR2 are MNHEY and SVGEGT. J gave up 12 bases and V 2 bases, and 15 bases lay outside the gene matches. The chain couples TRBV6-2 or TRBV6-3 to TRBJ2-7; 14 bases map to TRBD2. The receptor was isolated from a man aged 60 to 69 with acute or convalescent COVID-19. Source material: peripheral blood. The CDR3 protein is CASSYESSRGLAGVRYF. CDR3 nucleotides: TGTGCCAGCAGTTACGAATCGTCGAGGGGACTAGCGGGAGTGAGGTACTTC.